These 5 T cell receptor beta chains share one sample of origin, sequenced in a study of shared clonotypes between healthy human individuals. Using immunoSEQ multiplex PCR, the repertoire was profiled, and TCRdb retains in-frame clones only, with some absent. This table has under 600,000 clones, around 76% appearing once. Sequenced material: PBMCs. Every receptor here comes from a woman in her 40s in good health. Some clones in this sample may be carry-over from other donors' samples.

CDR3 residues: CASSYTGYRGSYEQYF. CDR3 DNA sequence: TGTGCCAGCAGCTACACCGGGTACAGGGGGTCCTACGAGCAGTACTTC. The V gene is TRBV28, the J gene TRBJ2-7, with TRBD1 matching 8 bases. From germline, CDR1 is MDHEN and CDR2 SYDVKM. The CDR3 contains 16 residues. J was trimmed by 1 base and V by 6 bases; bases with no gene match: 11.

The gene calls are TRBV6-6 and TRBJ2-7; D gene uncertain. There are 16 residues in the CDR3. V dropped 2 bases and J dropped 3 bases, with 17 bases sitting between them. CDR1 is MNHNY, CDR2 SVGAGI, per germline (reference sequence). The CDR3 protein is CASSYTSASSGYEQYF. Written as DNA, the CDR3 is TGTGCCAGCAGTTACACCTCAGCCAGCTCGGGCTACGAGCAGTACTTC.

Concerning this clone itself: Likely a read error: the CDR3 ends without its conserved phenylalanine or tryptophan. The V and J genes are TRBV6-6 and TRBJ2-7; tentative D call: TRBD2 (6 bases). CDR1 and CDR2 from the germline V gene are MNHNY and SVGAGI (reference sequence). The CDR3 spans 11 residues. The ends were cut back, 8 bases at V and 6 bases at J, with 11 bases in the middle. Here the CDR3 reads CASWYGGEQYL. As DNA, the CDR3 is TGTGCCAGCTGGTACGGGGGCGAGCAGTACCTC.

V and J are TRBV6-6 and TRBJ2-1; no firm D call. The CDR3 loop spans 15 amino acids. Germline CDR1 reads MNHNY; CDR2 reads SVGAGI (reference sequence). With 6 bases removed from V and 3 bases from J, the gap between germline ends came to 15 bases. Written as DNA, the CDR3 is TGTGCCAGCAGCTTCGGAGACATACTCTACAATGAGCAGTTCTTC. Amino acid sequence: CASSFGDILYNEQFF.

This clone was seen a few times. The V call is TRBV7-9, the J call TRBJ1-5; D remains unclear. Germline V lookup: CDR1 SEHNR, CDR2 FQNEAQ (reference sequence). The V and J ends lost 1 base and 0 bases respectively, with 7 bases between them. CDR3 length equals 15 residues. CDR3 sequence: CASSLGETSNQPQHF. CDR3 bases: TGTGCCAGCAGCTTAGGCGAGACTAGCAATCAGCCCCAGCATTTT.